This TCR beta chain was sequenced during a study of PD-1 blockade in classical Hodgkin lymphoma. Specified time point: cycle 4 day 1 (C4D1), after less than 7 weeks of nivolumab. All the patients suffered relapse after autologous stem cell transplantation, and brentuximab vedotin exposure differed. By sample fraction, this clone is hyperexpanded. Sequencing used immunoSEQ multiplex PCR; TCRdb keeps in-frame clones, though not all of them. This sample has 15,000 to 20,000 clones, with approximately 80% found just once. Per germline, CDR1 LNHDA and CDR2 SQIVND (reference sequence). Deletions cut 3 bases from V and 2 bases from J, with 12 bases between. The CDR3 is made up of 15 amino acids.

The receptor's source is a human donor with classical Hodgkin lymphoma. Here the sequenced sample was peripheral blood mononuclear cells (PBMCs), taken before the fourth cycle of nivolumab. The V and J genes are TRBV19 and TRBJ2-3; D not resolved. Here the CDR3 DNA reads TGTGCCAGTAGTATCATCATAGGAATCACAGATACGCAGTATTTT. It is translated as CASSIIIGITDTQYF.